Listed below are T cell receptor beta chains from one sample, sequenced in a study of T cells in Graves' hyperthyroidism and ophthalmopathy. TCRdb reprocessed the multiplex PCR reads via MiXCR and lists one record per CDR3 protein. The sample yields about 560,000 distinct CDR3 sequences, around 17% seen once. Input material: blood. These receptors came from a woman younger than 30 with Graves' hyperthyroidism. Both conserved end residues are part of each CDR3. A D gene is named only where the DNA matches it firmly. Expanded clones are given a class, and other clones once, few, many or no size at all.

abundance,d_gene,v_gene,j_gene,CDR3nt,CDR3aa
NA,NA,TRBV24-1,TRBJ2-3,TGTGCCACCAGTGGTCCGAGCGGTCTTATCGTCCCAGATACGCAGTATTTT,CATSGPSGLIVPDTQYF
many,TRBD2,TRBV7-3,TRBJ2-7,TGTGCCAGCACCGACCCGGGACTAGTCTACGAGCAGTACTTC,CASTDPGLVYEQYF
many,NA,TRBV6-1,TRBJ2-1,TGTGCCAGCAGCGCCGGGGACAGGTCGCGGGGGGAGCAGTTCTTC,CASSAGDRSRGEQFF
many,NA,TRBV6-1,TRBJ2-1,TGTGCCAGCAGGGGTCAAAGGGGGTCCACCTACAATGAGCAGTTCTTC,CASRGQRGSTYNEQFF
NA,NA,TRBV5-6,TRBJ1-6,TGTGCCAGCAGCTTAGGGGTTTCCTATAATTCACCCCTCCACTTT,CASSLGVSYNSPLHF
many,TRBD1,TRBV12-3/TRBV12-4,TRBJ1-1,TGTGCCAGCAGTTTCGGGGACAGGGGGCTAGACACTGAAGCTTTCTTT,CASSFGDRGLDTEAFF
many,TRBD2,TRBV7-2,TRBJ2-3,TGTGCCAGCAGCTTCGCTAGCGGGAGGGGGACAGATACGCAGTATTTT,CASSFASGRGTDTQYF
few,TRBD1,TRBV5-6,TRBJ1-6,TGTGCCAGCAGTACCCAGGGCGGACAGGGGAGATCACCCCTCCACTTT,CASSTQGGQGRSPLHF
many,TRBD2,TRBV2,TRBJ2-7,TGTGCCAGCAGTGACGAACTAGCGGGTAACGAGCAGTACTTC,CASSDELAGNEQYF
many,NA,TRBV2,TRBJ1-2,TGTGCCAGCAACCAAATTTCGGGTTCCTCTGGCTACACCTTC,CASNQISGSSGYTF
NA,NA,TRBV6-2/TRBV6-3,TRBJ2-5,TGTGCCAGCAGTTACCCTCTGAAGGGGGGCCAAGAGACCCAGTACTTC,CASSYPLKGGQETQYF
NA,TRBD1,TRBV6-2/TRBV6-3,TRBJ2-5,TGTGCCAGCAGGGGGGCCAGGGGGATCCAAGAGACCCAGTACTTC,CASRGARGIQETQYF
many,NA,TRBV20-1,TRBJ1-5,TGCAGTGCCGCTGTCGGGTATAGCAATCAGCCCCAGCATTTT,CSAAVGYSNQPQHF
NA,NA,TRBV5-1,TRBJ1-2,TGCGCCAGCAGCTTGGCACAGTCGTATGGCTACACCTTC,CASSLAQSYGYTF
NA,NA,TRBV28,TRBJ2-7,TGTGCCAGCGTCGAAACGAGGGGCGAGCAGTACTTC,CASVETRGEQYF
few,NA,TRBV7-8,TRBJ1-5,TGTGCCAGCAGCCCGCGGGGATTCAATCAGCCCCAGCATTTT,CASSPRGFNQPQHF
many,TRBD1,TRBV5-4,TRBJ2-5,TGTGCCAGCAGCCCAAGCCCGGGACAGCGAGTTGAAGAGACCCAGTACTTC,CASSPSPGQRVEETQYF
many,NA,TRBV6-7,TRBJ2-3,TGTGCCAGCAGTTACAGGCGTCCGCCAGATACGCAGTATTTT,CASSYRRPPDTQYF
many,NA,TRBV13,TRBJ2-3,TGTGCCAGCAGCCGCGTGGGAGCTGGAGACACAGATACGCAGTATTTT,CASSRVGAGDTDTQYF
many,NA,TRBV15,TRBJ2-7,TGTGCCACTCTTCCCAAATCACTCTACGAGCAGTACTTC,CATLPKSLYEQYF
many,NA,TRBV6-5,TRBJ1-1,TGTGCCAGCAGTTACTCGTCGATTCCGACGTCGGTGAACACTGAAGCTTTCTTT,CASSYSSIPTSVNTEAFF
many,NA,TRBV10-1,TRBJ2-3,TGCGCCAGCAGTGAGAGACAGTCTAGCACAGATACGCAGTATTTT,CASSERQSSTDTQYF
NA,TRBD1,TRBV28,TRBJ2-1,TGTGCCAGCAGCCCGAGGGACAGAAGCTACTACAATGAGCAGTTCTTC,CASSPRDRSYYNEQFF
many,NA,TRBV6-1,TRBJ1-6,TGTGCCAGCAGGAGGACCGTCAATAATTCACCCCTCCACTTT,CASRRTVNNSPLHF
many,NA,TRBV29-1,TRBJ1-1,TGCAGCACCAGTCGGACCGTAAACACTGAAGCTTTCTTT,CSTSRTVNTEAFF
few,NA,TRBV27,TRBJ1-1,TGTGCCAGCTATACTTTAGGGGGTATTACTGAAGCTTTCTTT,CASYTLGGITEAFF
NA,TRBD2,TRBV20-1,TRBJ2-1,TGCAGTGTTTGGCGGGGGGACCAAGAGCAGTTCTTC,CSVWRGDQEQFF
many,NA,TRBV15,TRBJ1-3,TGTGCCACCAGCAGAGGACGGGAACAGCTCTTCTCTGGAAACACCATATATTTT,CATSRGREQLFSGNTIYF
many,TRBD1,TRBV30,TRBJ1-4,TGTGCCTGGACGGACAGGCGGAATGAAAAACTGTTTTTT,CAWTDRRNEKLFF
NA,NA,TRBV5-1,TRBJ2-5,TGCGCCAGCAGCTTGGATGTCTTGGAGACCCAGTACTTC,CASSLDVLETQYF
few,TRBD1,TRBV10-1,TRBJ2-5,TGCGCCAGCAGTGCTACTTCTCCGGGACAGAGACGATACATCCAAGAGACCCAGTACTTC,CASSATSPGQRRYIQETQYF
many,TRBD2,TRBV12-3/TRBV12-4,TRBJ2-1,TGTGCCAGCAGTTCCCTAAGCGGGAGGGCCCGGAATGAGCAGTTCTTC,CASSSLSGRARNEQFF
few,NA,TRBV28,TRBJ1-1,TGTGCCAGCAGCAGAGGGGGTTTCGGTTTCTTT,CASSRGGFGFF
NA,NA,TRBV4-3,TRBJ1-5,TGCGCCAGCAGCCAAGGCCAGTCTCAGGGGCCCCAGCATTTT,CASSQGQSQGPQHF
many,NA,TRBV6-1,TRBJ2-1,TGTGCCGGAGAAGGACAGAATTCGGGAGGCAATGAGCAGTTCTTC,CAGEGQNSGGNEQFF
NA,TRBD2,TRBV4-3,TRBJ2-1,TGCGCCAGCAGCCAAGACGCCCTCGGGGGGCTAGCGGGGGGGGAACCCTACAATGAGCAGTTCTTC,CASSQDALGGLAGGEPYNEQFF
few,NA,TRBV5-1,TRBJ2-3,TGCGCCAGCAGGGGCCGAGATACGCAGTATTTT,CASRGRDTQYF
many,TRBD1,TRBV20-1,TRBJ1-1,TGCAGTGCTATACGGACAGGGGCAAACACTGAAGCTTTCTTT,CSAIRTGANTEAFF
NA,NA,TRBV6-5,TRBJ2-5,TGTGCCAGCAGTTACCTGGGACGGCTGCAAGAGACCCAGTACTTC,CASSYLGRLQETQYF
few,NA,TRBV5-1,TRBJ1-4,TGCGCCAGCAGCCCCCGGGACCCACATGAAAAACTGTTTTTT,CASSPRDPHEKLFF
many,TRBD2,TRBV20-1,TRBJ2-1,TGCAGTGCAGAGAGACTAGCGGGAGGCTACAATGAGCAGTTCTTC,CSAERLAGGYNEQFF
NA,TRBD1,TRBV20-1,TRBJ1-2,TGCAGTGCTAGATTGCCCTTGACAGGGGGCGGTGGCTATGGCTACACCTTC,CSARLPLTGGGGYGYTF
NA,NA,TRBV9,TRBJ2-3,TGTGCCAGCAGCGTAGCAGGGGTGGATACGCAGTATTTT,CASSVAGVDTQYF
NA,TRBD1,TRBV6-1,TRBJ2-7,TGTGCCAGCAGTCCCCTGGACAGGTCCTACGAGCAGTACTTC,CASSPLDRSYEQYF
many,NA,TRBV20-1,TRBJ1-2,TGCAGTGCTATGGTGGAGCTTAGGGATGGCTACACCTTC,CSAMVELRDGYTF
few,NA,TRBV27,TRBJ1-2,TGTGCCAGCAGTTTTGGGGGGGCGGAAGGCTACACCTTC,CASSFGGAEGYTF
many,TRBD1,TRBV27,TRBJ1-4,TGTGCCAGCAGTGAATACAGGGGGCGGGCTAATGAAAAACTGTTTTTT,CASSEYRGRANEKLFF
NA,TRBD2,TRBV7-9,TRBJ2-1,TGTGCCAGCAGCTCTGCGGCTAGCGGGAGCTACAATGAGCAGTTCTTC,CASSSAASGSYNEQFF
many,TRBD2,TRBV3-1,TRBJ2-7,TGTGCCAGCAGCGATACTAGCGGGAGATACGAGCAGTACTTC,CASSDTSGRYEQYF
NA,TRBD1,TRBV19,TRBJ2-5,TGTGCCAGTGGCGGGACAGGACGGACCCAAGAGACCCAGTACTTC,CASGGTGRTQETQYF
many,NA,TRBV27,TRBJ1-5,TGTGCCAGCAGTTTATCGGGCGCTCAGCCCCAGCATTTT,CASSLSGAQPQHF
NA,TRBD1,TRBV28,TRBJ2-2,TGTGCCAGCAGTCCACCGGACAGGGGGGCTTTGAACACCGGGGAGCTGTTTTTT,CASSPPDRGALNTGELFF
few,NA,TRBV7-9,TRBJ2-3,TGTGCCAGCAGCTTCGGTCGTTTCACAGATACGCAGTATTTT,CASSFGRFTDTQYF
NA,TRBD2,TRBV28,TRBJ2-6,TGTGCCAGCAGTCTCGGACTAGCGGGAGTGGGAGGGGCCAACGTCCTGACTTTC,CASSLGLAGVGGANVLTF
few,NA,TRBV6-1,TRBJ2-7,TGTGCCAGCAGTGACACCACAAGCTCCTACGAGCAGTACTTC,CASSDTTSSYEQYF